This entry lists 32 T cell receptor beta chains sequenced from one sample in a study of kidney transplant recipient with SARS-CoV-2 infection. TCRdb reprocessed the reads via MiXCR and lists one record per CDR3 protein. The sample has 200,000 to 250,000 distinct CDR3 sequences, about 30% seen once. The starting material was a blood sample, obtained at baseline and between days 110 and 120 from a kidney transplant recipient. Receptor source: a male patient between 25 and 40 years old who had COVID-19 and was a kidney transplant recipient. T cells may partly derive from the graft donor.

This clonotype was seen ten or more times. CDR3 amino acids: CASSREGWNTEAFF. Here the CDR3 DNA reads TGCGCCAGCAGCCGAGAGGGCTGGAACACTGAAGCTTTCTTT. The rearrangement joins TRBV4-1 to TRBJ1-1; D gene unclear. V lost 4 bases, J lost 1 base, and 10 bases lay in between. Germline CDR1 and CDR2: MGHRA and YSYEKL. CDR3 size: 14 residues.

The CDR3 reads CSARESAGHNEQFF. Written as DNA, the CDR3 is TGCAGTGCTAGAGAGTCGGCGGGCCACAATGAGCAGTTCTTC. This chain connects TRBV20-1 to TRBJ2-1; D is possibly TRBD2 (5 bases). This CDR3 contains 14 residues. Germline V CDR1 and CDR2: DFQATT, SNEGSKA (reference sequence). V was cut by 0 bases and J by 5 bases, with 11 bases left in between.

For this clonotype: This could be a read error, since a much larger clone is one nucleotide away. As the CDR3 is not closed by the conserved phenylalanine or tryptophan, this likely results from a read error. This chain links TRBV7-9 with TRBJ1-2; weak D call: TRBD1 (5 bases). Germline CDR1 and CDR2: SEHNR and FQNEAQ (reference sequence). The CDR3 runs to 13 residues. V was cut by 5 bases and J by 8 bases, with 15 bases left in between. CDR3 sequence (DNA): TGTGCCAGCAGCCCACAGGTGTTGGGCGGCTACACCCTC. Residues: CASSPQVLGGYTL.

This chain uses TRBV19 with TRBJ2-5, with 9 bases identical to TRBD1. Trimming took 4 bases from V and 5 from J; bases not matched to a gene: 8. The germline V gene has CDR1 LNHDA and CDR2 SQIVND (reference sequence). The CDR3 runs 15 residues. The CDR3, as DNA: TGTGCCAGTAGTAGGGGACAGGGCGTGAGGGAGACCCAGTACTTC. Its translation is CASSRGQGVRETQYF.

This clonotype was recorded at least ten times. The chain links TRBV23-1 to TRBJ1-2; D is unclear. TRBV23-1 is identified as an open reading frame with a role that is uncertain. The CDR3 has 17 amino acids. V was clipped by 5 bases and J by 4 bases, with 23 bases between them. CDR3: CASSDQWLRRKTYGYTF. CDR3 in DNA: TGCGCCAGCAGTGATCAGTGGCTACGCAGAAAGACCTATGGCTACACCTTC.

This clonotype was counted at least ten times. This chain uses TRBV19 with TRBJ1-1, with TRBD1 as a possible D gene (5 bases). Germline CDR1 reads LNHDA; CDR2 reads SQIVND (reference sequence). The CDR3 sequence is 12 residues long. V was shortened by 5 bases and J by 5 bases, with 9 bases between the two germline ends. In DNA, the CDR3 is TGTGCCAGTAGTCCGGGACTGACTGAAGCTTTCTTT. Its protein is CASSPGLTEAFF.

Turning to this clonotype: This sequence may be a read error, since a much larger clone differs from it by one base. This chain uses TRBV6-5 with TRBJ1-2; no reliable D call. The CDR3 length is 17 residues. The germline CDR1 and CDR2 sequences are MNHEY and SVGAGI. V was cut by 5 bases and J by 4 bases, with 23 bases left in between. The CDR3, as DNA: TGTGCCAGCAGTAAGTTTATCTCTATGCGAAAGACCTATGGCTACACCTTC. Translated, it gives CASSKFISMRKTYGYTF.

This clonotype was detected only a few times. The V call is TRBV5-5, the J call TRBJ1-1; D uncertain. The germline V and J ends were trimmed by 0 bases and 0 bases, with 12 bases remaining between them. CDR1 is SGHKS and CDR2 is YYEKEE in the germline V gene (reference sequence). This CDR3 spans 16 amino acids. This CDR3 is CASSLGWRSMNTEAFF. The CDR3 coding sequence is TGTGCCAGCAGCTTGGGGTGGAGGTCCATGAACACTGAAGCTTTCTTT.

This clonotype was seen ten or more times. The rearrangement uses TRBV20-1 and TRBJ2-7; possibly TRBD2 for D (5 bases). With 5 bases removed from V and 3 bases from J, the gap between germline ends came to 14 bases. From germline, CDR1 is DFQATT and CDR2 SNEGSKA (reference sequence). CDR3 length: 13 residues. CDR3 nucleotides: TGCAGTGCTGACCGGGATTCGGGCTACGAGCAGTACTTC. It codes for CSADRDSGYEQYF.

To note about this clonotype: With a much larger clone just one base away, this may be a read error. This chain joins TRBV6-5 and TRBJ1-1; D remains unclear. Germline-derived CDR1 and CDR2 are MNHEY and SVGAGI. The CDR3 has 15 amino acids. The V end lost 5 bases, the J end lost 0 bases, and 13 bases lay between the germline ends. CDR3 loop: CASSVSRRMNTEAFF. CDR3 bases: TGTGCCAGCAGTGTCAGCAGGAGAATGAACACTGAAGCTTTCTTT.

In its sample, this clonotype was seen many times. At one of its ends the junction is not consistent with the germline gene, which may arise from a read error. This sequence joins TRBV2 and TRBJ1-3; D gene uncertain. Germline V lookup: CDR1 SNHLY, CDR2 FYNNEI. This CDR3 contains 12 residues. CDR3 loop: CASSPPGNTIYF. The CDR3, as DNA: TGTGCCAGCAGCCCCCCTGGTAACACCATATATTTT.

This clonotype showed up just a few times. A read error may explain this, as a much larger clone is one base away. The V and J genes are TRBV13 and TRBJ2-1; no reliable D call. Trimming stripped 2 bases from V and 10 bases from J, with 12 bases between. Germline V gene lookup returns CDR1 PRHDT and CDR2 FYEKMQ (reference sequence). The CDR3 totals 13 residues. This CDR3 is CASSLSGGREQFF. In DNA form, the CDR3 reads TGTGCCAGCAGCTTATCGGGCGGCCGAGAGCAGTTCTTC.

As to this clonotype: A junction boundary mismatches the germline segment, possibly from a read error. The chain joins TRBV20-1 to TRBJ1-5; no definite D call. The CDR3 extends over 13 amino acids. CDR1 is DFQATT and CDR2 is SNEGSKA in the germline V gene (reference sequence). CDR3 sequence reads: CSARWDSSQPQHF. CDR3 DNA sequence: TGCAGTGCTAGGTGGGATAGCAGTCAGCCCCAGCATTTT.

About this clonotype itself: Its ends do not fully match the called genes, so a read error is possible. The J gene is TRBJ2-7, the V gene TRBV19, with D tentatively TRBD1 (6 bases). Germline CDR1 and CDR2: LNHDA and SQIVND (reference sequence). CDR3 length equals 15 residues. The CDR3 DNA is TGTGCCAGTAGTATACCAGACAGGCCGTCCTGCGAGCAGTACTTC. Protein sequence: CASSIPDRPSCEQYF. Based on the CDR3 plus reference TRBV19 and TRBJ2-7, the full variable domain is DGGITQSPKYLFRKEGQNVTLSCEQNLNHDAMYWYRQDPGQGLRLIYYSQIVNDFQKGDIAEGYSVSREKKESFPLTVTSAQKNPTAFYLCASSIPDRPSCEQYFGPGTRLTVT.

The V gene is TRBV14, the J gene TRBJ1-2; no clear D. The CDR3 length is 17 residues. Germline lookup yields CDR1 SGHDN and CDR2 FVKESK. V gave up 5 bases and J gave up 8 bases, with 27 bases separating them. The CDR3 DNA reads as TGTGCCAGCAGCAGACCAGAGCAATCTGGAAAGACCTACGGCTACACCTTC. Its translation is CASSRPEQSGKTYGYTF.

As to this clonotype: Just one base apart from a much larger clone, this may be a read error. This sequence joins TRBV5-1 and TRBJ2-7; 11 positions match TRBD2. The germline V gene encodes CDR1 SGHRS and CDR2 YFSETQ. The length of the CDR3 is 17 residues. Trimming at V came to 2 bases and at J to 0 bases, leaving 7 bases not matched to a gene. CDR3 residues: CASSLLAGVSSSYEQYF. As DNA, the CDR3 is TGCGCCAGCAGCTTACTAGCGGGGGTATCAAGCTCCTACGAGCAGTACTTC.

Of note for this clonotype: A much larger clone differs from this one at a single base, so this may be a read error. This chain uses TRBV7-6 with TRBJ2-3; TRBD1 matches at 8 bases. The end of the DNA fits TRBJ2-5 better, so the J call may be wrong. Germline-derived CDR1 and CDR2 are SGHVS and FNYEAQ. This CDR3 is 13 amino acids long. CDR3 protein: CASSLQGAETQYF. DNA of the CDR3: TGTGCCAGCAGCCTGCAGGGGGCTGAGACCCAGTACTTC.

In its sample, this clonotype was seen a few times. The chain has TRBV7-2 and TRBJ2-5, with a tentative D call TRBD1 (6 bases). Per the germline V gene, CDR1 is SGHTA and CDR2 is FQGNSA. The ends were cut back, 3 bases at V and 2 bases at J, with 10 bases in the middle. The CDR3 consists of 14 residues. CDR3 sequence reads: CASSFPGTQETQYF. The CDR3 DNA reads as TGTGCCAGCAGCTTCCCCGGGACACAAGAGACCCAGTACTTC.

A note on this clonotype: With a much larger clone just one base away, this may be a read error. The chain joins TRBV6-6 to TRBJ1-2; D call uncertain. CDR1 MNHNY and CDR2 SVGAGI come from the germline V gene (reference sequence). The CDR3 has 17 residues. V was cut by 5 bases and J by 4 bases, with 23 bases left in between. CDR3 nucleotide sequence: TGTGCCAGCAGTCCAGTAAGAGGTGGGAGAAAGACCTATGGCTACACCTTC. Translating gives CASSPVRGGRKTYGYTF.

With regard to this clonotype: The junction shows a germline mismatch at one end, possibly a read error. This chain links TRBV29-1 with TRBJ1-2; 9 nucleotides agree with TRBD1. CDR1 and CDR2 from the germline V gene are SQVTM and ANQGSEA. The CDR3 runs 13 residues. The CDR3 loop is CNVEGQGVNGCTF. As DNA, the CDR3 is TGCAACGTAGAGGGACAGGGCGTCAATGGCTGCACCTTC.

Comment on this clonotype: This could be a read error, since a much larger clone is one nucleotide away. CDR3 residues: CASKGAGASGYTF. The CDR3, as DNA: TGTGCCAGCAAAGGGGCAGGGGCGAGCGGCTACACCTTC. The gene calls are TRBV6-2 or TRBV6-3 and TRBJ1-2; TRBD1 is a possible D gene (6 bases). V lost 7 bases and J lost 8, with 17 bases in between. This CDR3 spans 13 amino acids. Germline V gives CDR1 MNHEY, CDR2 SVGEGT.

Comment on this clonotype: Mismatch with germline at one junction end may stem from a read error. The chain's CDR3 is CTSNFRDGNQPQHF. The CDR3, as DNA: TGTACCAGCAATTTTCGGGACGGGAATCAGCCCCAGCATTTT. V and J are TRBV27 and TRBJ1-5, with D possibly matching TRBD1 (5 bases). The CDR3 consists of 14 residues. In germline, CDR1 is MNHEY, CDR2 SMNVEV (reference sequence).

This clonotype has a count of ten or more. CDR3 in amino acids: CASSSGTGRVGYGYTF. Here the CDR3 DNA reads TGTGCCAGCAGTTCCGGGACAGGGAGAGTAGGCTATGGCTACACCTTC. The gene calls are TRBV28 and TRBJ1-2, with 9 bases matching TRBD1. V gave up 4 bases and J gave up 4 bases; unmatched junction bases: 10. Looked up from germline, CDR1 is MDHEN and CDR2 is SYDVKM. The CDR3 has 16 amino acids.

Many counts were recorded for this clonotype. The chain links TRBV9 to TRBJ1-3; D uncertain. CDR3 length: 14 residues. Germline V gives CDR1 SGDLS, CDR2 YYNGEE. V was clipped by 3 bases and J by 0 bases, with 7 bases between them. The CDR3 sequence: CASSDGSSGNTIYF. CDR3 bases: TGTGCCAGCAGCGACGGAAGCTCTGGAAACACCATATATTTT.

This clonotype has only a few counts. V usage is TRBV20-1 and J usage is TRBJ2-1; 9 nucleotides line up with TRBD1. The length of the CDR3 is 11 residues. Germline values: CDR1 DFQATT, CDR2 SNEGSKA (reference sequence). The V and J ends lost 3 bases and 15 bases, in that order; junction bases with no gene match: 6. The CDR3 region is CSARDRGLVFF. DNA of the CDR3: TGCAGTGCTAGGGACAGGGGATTGGTGTTCTTC.

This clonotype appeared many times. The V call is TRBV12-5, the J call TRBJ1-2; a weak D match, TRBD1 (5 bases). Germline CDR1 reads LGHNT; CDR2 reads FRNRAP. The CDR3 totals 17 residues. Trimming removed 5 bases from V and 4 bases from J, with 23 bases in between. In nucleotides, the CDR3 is TGTGCTAGTGGTACCATGAATTTGCAGGGAAAGACCTATGGCTACACCTTC. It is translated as CASGTMNLQGKTYGYTF.

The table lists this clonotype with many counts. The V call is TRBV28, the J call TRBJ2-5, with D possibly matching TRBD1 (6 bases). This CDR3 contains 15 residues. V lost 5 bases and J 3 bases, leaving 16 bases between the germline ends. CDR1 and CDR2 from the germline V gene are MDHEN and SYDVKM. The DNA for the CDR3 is TGTGCCAGCAGTAGCGCAGGGGAAGGGGAAGAGACCCAGTACTTC. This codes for CASSSAGEGEETQYF.

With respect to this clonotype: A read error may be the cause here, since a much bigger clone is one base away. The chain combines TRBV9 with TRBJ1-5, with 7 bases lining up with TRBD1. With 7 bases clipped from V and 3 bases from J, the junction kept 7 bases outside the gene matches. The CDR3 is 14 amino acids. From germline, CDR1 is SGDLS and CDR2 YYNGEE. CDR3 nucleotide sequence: TGTGCCAGCGGCCTCGGGACAGACAATCAGCCCCAGCATTTT. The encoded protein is CASGLGTDNQPQHF. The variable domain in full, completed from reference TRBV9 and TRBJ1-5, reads DSGVTQTPKHLITATGQRVTLRCSPRSGDLSVYWYQQSLDQGLQFLIQYYNGEERAKGNILERFSAQQFPDLHSELNLSSLELGDSALYFCASGLGTDNQPQHFGDGTRLSIL.

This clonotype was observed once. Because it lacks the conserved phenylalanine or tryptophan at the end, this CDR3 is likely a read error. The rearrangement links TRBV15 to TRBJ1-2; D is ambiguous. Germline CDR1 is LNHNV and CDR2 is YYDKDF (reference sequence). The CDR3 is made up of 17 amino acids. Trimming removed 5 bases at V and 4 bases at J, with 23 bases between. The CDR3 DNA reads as TGTGCCACCAGCTTGCCAAAAAGGTGTGGAAAGACCTATGGCTACACCGTC. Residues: CATSLPKRCGKTYGYTV.

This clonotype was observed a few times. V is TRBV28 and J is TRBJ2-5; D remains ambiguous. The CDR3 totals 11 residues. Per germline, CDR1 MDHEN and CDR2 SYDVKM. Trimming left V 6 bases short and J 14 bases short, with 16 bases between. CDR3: CASSVGGKNYF. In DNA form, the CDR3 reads TGTGCCAGCAGCGTTGGTGGAAAGAATTACTTC.

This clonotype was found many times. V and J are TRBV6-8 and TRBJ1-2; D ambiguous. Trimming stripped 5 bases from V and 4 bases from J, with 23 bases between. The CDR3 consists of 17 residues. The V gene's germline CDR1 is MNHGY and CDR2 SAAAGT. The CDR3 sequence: CASSVGTRSRKTYGYTF. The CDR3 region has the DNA TGTGCCAGCAGTGTCGGCACACGCTCTAGAAAGACCTATGGCTACACCTTC.

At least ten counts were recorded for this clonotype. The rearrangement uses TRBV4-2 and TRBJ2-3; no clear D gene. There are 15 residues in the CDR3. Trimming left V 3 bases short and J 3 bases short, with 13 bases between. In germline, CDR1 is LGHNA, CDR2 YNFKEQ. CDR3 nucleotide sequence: TGTGCCAGCAGCCAGTCAGGACCTACAACAGATACGCAGTATTTT. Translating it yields CASSQSGPTTDTQYF.